The rows below give T cell receptor beta chains drawn from one sample of a study of cytomegalovirus exposure and HLA in healthy donors. Method: immunoSEQ multiplex PCR; TCRdb's copy keeps in-frame clones and lacks some. The table has over 100,000 clones, just under 70% seen once; the top ten hold roughly 5.9%. The sequenced sample was PBMCs. All receptors derive from a woman in her 70s in good health and CMV-seropositive. Each CDR3 is given with its conserved first and last residue. The D gene is left open where the match is weak. Not every row has a clone size; where given, it reads once, few, many or a size class.

j_call d_call clone_size v_call cdr3_nt cdr3_aa
TRBJ1-1 TRBD1 . TRBV19 TGTGCCAGTAGTATTTTGGGGACAGGGTGGAACACTGAAGCTTTCTTT CASSILGTGWNTEAFF
TRBJ2-1 TRBD1 many TRBV11-2 TGTGCCAGCAGCTCCCTAACAGGGGGCACCTACAATGAGCAGTTCTTC CASSSLTGGTYNEQFF
TRBJ2-3 . . TRBV6-6 TGTGCCAGCAGTGCCCGGGACACCACAGATACGCAGTATTTT CASSARDTTDTQYF
TRBJ2-7 TRBD1 . TRBV4-1 TGCGCCAGCAGCCAAGATCTCGACAGGGGCCATTACGAGCAGTACTTC CASSQDLDRGHYEQYF
TRBJ1-2 . . TRBV6-6 TGTGCCAGCAGTTCGCCAGAACAGTATGGCTACACCTTC CASSSPEQYGYTF
TRBJ1-1 TRBD1 . TRBV7-2 TGTGCCAGCAGCTTCTGGGGGGACAGGGAGAACACTGAAGCTTTCTTT CASSFWGDRENTEAFF
TRBJ1-5 . . TRBV4-1 TGCGCCAGCAGCCAAGATGGACAGACTTATAGCAATCAGCCCCAGCATTTT CASSQDGQTYSNQPQHF
TRBJ1-6 . . TRBV30 TGTGCCTGGAGTCGGGGGGCTGGTTCACCCCTCCACTTT CAWSRGAGSPLHF
TRBJ1-5 TRBD1 . TRBV19 TGTGCCAGTACCAATTCGGGAGACAGGGTCGGCGGACAGCCCCAGCATTTT CASTNSGDRVGGQPQHF
TRBJ2-6 TRBD1 once TRBV5-1 TGCGCCAGCAGCGGGACAGGGGGATCATCTGGGGCCAACGTCCTGACTTTC CASSGTGGSSGANVLTF
TRBJ2-7 . . TRBV10-3 TGTGCCATCAGTGAGCAGGGCTCCTACGAGCAGTACTTC CAISEQGSYEQYF
TRBJ2-7 . . TRBV2 TGTGCCAGCAGACCAGACAGAACCTACGAGCAGTACTTC CASRPDRTYEQYF
TRBJ1-1 . . TRBV18 TGTGCCAGCTCACTCCGCGGGTTGGGAACTGAAGCTTTCTTT CASSLRGLGTEAFF
TRBJ2-7 TRBD1 . TRBV2 TGTGCCAGCAGTGGACAGGGCGGCTACGAGCAGTACTTC CASSGQGGYEQYF
TRBJ2-7 TRBD1 . TRBV6-1 TGTGCCAGCAGGAGGGAGGGACAGGGGGCTTACGAGCAGTACTTC CASRREGQGAYEQYF
TRBJ2-7 TRBD1 . TRBV18 TGTGCCAGCTCACCAGGAACAGGGGGCGCCTCCTACGAGCAGTACTTC CASSPGTGGASYEQYF
TRBJ1-1 . . TRBV6-5 TGTGCCAGCAGTCAAGCCGGGGGGGGAGCTTTCTTT CASSQAGGGAFF
TRBJ2-1 . . TRBV7-2 TGTGCCAGCAGCTCGACCGGGGACTACAATGAGCAGTTCTTC CASSSTGDYNEQFF
TRBJ1-5 TRBD1 . TRBV7-9 TGTGCCAGCAGCTTGGGGACAGAGACGTTTAGCAATCAGCCCCAGCATTTT CASSLGTETFSNQPQHF
TRBJ1-1 TRBD1 . TRBV18 TGTGCCAGCTCAGGACAGGGGGCGCGAGGGAACACTGAAGCTTTCTTT CASSGQGARGNTEAFF
TRBJ2-1 TRBD1 . TRBV27 TGTGCCAGCAGTATCGGACAGGGTTCCAATGAGCAGTTCTTC CASSIGQGSNEQFF
TRBJ1-4 . . TRBV7-9 TGTGCCAGCAGCTTAGAGGAGATACACAATGAAAAACTGTTTTTT CASSLEEIHNEKLFF
TRBJ1-2 . . TRBV7-9 TGTGCCAGCAGCGGAGGACCGCTTGACTATGGCTACACCTTC CASSGGPLDYGYTF
TRBJ1-5 . . TRBV30 TGTGCCTGGAGTTCTCTTAATAGCAATCAGCCCCAGCATTTT CAWSSLNSNQPQHF
TRBJ2-2 . . TRBV7-9 TGTGCCAGCAGCTTAGCTCAGTCGAACACCGGGGAGCTGTTTTTT CASSLAQSNTGELFF